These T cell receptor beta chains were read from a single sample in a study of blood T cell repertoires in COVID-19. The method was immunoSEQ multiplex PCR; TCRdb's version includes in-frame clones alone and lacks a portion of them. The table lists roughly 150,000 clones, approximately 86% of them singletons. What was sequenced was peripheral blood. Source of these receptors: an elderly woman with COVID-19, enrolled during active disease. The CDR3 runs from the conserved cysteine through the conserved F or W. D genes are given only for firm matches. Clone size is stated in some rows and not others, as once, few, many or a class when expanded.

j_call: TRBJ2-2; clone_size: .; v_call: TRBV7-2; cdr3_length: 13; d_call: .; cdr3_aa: CASREGTTGELFF; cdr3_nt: TGTGCCAGCAGGGAGGGGACCACCGGGGAGCTGTTTTTT
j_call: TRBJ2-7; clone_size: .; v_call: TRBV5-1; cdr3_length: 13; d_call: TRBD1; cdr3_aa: CASSPTGGWEQYF; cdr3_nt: TGCGCCAGCAGCCCAACAGGGGGCTGGGAGCAGTACTTC
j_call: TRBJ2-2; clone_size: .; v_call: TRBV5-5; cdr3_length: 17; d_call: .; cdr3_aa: CASSFIELRQSAGELFF; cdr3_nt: TGTGCCAGCAGCTTCATTGAATTGAGACAGTCAGCCGGGGAGCTGTTTTTT
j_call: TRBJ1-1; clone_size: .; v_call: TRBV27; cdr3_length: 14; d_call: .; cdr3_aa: CASSVDRRNTEAFF; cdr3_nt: TGTGCCAGCAGTGTAGACAGGAGGAACACTGAAGCTTTCTTT
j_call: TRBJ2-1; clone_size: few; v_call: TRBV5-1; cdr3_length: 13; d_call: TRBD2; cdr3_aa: CASSQGLLNEQFF; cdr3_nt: TGCGCCAGCAGCCAGGGACTACTCAATGAGCAGTTCTTC
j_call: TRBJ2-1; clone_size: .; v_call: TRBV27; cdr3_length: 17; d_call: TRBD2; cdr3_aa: CASSLGMVAGVDNEQFF; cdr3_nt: TGTGCCAGCAGTTTAGGGATGGTAGCGGGAGTGGACAATGAGCAGTTCTTC
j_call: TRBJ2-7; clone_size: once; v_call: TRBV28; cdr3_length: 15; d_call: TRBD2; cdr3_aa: CASSFVSGSKREQYF; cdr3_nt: TGTGCCAGCAGTTTCGTGAGCGGGAGCAAGAGAGAGCAGTACTTC
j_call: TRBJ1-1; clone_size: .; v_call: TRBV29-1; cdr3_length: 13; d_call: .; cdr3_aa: CSVAKRLNTEAFF; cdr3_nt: TGCAGCGTAGCCAAGCGCCTGAACACTGAAGCTTTCTTT
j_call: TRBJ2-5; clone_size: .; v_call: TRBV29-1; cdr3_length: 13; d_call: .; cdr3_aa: CTNNPGEVETQYF; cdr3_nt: TGCACCAACAACCCGGGAGAAGTAGAGACCCAGTACTTC
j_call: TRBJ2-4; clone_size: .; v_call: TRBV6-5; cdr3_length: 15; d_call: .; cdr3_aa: CASSYSGSAKNIQYF; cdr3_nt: TGTGCCAGCAGTTACTCGGGCAGTGCCAAAAACATTCAGTACTTC
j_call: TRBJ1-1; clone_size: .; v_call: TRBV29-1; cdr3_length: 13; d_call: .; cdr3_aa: CSVVRFGNTEAFF; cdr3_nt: TGCAGCGTTGTCAGGTTCGGGAACACTGAAGCTTTCTTT
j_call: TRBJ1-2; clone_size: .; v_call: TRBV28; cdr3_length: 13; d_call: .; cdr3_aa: CASSLTMDYGYTF; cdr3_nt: TGTGCCAGCAGTTTAACTATGGATTATGGCTACACCTTC
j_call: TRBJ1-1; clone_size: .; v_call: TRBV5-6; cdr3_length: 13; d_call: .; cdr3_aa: CASAQTRNAEAFF; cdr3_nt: TGTGCCAGCGCACAGACCAGGAACGCTGAAGCTTTCTTT
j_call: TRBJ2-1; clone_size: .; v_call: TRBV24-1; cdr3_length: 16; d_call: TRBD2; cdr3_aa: CATSDLLDSGNYEQFF; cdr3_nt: TGTGCCACCAGTGATTTATTGGATAGCGGGAATTATGAGCAGTTCTTC
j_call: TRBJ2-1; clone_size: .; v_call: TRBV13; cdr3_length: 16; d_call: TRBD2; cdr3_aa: CASSLAGLGGYNEQFF; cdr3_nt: TGTGCCAGCTCCCTAGCGGGACTAGGTGGCTACAATGAGCAGTTCTTC
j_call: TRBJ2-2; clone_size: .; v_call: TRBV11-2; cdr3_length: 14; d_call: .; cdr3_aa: CASSLGQITGELFF; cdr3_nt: TGTGCCAGCAGCCTGGGACAAATCACCGGGGAGCTGTTTTTT
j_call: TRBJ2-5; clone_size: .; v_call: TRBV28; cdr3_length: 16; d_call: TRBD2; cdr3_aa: CASSARTSGAQETQYF; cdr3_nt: TGTGCCAGCAGTGCCAGAACTAGCGGGGCTCAAGAGACCCAGTACTTC
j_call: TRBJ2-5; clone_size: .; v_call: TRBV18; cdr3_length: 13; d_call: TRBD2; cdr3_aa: CASSPTGGETQYF; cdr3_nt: TGTGCCAGCTCACCAACGGGAGGGGAGACCCAGTACTTC
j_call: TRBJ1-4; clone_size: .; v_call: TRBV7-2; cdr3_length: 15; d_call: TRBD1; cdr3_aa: CASSHGQAGGEKLFF; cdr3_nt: TGTGCCAGCAGCCACGGACAGGCTGGGGGTGAAAAACTGTTTTTT
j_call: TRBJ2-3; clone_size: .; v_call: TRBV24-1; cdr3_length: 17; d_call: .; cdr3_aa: CATSDSRYRDPTDTQYF; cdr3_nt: TGTGCCACCAGTGATTCCCGATACAGGGACCCCACAGATACGCAGTATTTT
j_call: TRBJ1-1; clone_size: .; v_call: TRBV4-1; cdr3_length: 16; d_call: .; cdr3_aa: CASSPGSSGLRTEAFF; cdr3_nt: TGCGCCAGCAGCCCCGGGAGTAGTGGGCTGCGCACTGAAGCTTTCTTT
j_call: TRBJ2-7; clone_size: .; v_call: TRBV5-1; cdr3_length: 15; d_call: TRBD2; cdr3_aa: CASSLGLAGAYEQYF; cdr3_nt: TGCGCCAGCAGCTTAGGACTAGCGGGAGCTTACGAGCAGTACTTC
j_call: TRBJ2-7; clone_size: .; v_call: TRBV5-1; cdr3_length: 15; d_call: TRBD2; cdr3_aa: CASSLQAGDSYEQYF; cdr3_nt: TGCGCCAGCAGCTTGCAAGCGGGAGATTCCTACGAGCAGTACTTC
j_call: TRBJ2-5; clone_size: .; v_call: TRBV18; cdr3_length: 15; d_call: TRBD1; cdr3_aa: CASSPKTGGLKTQYF; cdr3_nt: TGTGCCAGCTCACCAAAGACAGGGGGCTTGAAGACCCAGTACTTC
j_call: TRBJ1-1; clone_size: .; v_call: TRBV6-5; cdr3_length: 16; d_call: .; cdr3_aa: CASSYESGGLNTEAFF; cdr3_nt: TGTGCCAGCAGTTACGAGAGTGGCGGCCTGAACACTGAAGCTTTCTTT
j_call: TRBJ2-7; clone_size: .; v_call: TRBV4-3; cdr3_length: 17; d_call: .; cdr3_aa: CASSQGTWGQGTYEQYF; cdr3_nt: TGCGCCAGCAGCCAAGGTACCTGGGGGCAGGGGACCTACGAGCAGTACTTC
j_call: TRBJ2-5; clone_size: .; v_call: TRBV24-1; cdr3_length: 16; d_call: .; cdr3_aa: CATSDLRQSGKETQYF; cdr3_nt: TGTGCCACCAGTGATTTGCGGCAGTCGGGTAAAGAGACCCAGTACTTC
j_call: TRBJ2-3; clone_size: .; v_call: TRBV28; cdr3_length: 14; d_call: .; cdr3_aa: CASSPPGLTDTQYF; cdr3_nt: TGTGCCAGCAGTCCCCCGGGGTTAACAGATACGCAGTATTTT
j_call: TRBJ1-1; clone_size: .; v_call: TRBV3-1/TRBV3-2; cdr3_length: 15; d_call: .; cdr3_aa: CASSQAPGKGPEAFF; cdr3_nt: TGTGCCAGCAGCCAAGCCCCGGGGAAAGGGCCTGAAGCTTTCTTT
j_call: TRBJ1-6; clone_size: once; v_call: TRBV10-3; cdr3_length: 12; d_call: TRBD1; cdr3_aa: CAIRDRASPLHF; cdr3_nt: TGTGCCATCAGGGACAGGGCTTCACCCCTCCACTTT
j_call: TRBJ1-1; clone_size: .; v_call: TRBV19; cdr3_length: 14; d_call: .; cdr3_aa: CASSILSGNTEAFF; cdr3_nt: TGTGCCAGTAGTATTCTTTCCGGGAACACTGAAGCTTTCTTT
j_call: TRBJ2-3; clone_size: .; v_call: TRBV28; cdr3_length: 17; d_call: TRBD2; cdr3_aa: CASKVGGTSGSTDTQYF; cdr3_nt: TGTGCCAGCAAGGTGGGTGGGACTAGCGGAAGCACAGATACGCAGTATTTT
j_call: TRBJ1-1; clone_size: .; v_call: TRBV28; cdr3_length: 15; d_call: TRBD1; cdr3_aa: CASSPPGQGATEAFF; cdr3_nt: TGTGCCAGCAGTCCACCGGGACAGGGGGCCACTGAAGCTTTCTTT
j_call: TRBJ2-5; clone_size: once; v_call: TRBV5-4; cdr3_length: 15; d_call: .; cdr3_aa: CAMQKRQGGGETQYF; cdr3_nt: TGTGCCATGCAGAAGAGACAGGGAGGAGGGGAGACCCAGTACTTC
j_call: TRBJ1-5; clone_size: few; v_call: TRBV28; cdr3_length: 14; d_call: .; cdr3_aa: CASSGGRGNQPQHF; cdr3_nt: TGTGCCAGCAGCGGCGGGCGGGGTAATCAGCCCCAGCATTTT
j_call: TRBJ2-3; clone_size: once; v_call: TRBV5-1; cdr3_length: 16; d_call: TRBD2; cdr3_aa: CASSSSGGGMADTQYF; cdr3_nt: TGCGCCAGCAGCTCCTCTGGCGGGGGGATGGCAGATACGCAGTATTTT
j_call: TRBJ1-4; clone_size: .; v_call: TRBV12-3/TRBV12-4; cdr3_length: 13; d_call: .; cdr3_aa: CASSLYRDEKLFF; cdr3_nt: TGTGCCAGCAGTTTATACAGAGATGAAAAACTGTTTTTT
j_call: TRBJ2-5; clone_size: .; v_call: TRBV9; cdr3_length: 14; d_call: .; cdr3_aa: CASSLGGFLETQYF; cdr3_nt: TGTGCCAGCAGCCTGGGGGGTTTCTTAGAGACCCAGTACTTC
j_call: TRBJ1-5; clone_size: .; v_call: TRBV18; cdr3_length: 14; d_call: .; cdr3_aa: CASSPGTGGQPQHF; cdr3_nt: TGTGCCAGCTCTCCAGGCACGGGAGGTCAGCCCCAGCATTTT
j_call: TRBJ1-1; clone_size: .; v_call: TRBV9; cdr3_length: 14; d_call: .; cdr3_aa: CASSVGVGGTEAFF; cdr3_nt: TGTGCCAGCAGCGTAGGGGTAGGCGGCACTGAAGCTTTCTTT
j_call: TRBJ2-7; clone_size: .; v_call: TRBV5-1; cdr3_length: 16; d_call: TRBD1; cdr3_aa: CASSLAPGQGGYEQYF; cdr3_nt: TGCGCCAGCAGCTTGGCCCCGGGACAGGGGGGATACGAGCAGTACTTC
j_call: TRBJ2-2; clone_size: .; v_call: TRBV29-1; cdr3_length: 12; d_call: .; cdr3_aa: CSVPGPTGELFF; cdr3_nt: TGCAGCGTTCCAGGCCCCACCGGGGAGCTGTTTTTT
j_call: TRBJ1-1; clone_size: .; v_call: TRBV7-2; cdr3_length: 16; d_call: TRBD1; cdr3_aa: CASSPGGLWGWTEAFF; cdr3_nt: TGTGCCAGCAGCCCAGGGGGCTTGTGGGGATGGACTGAAGCTTTCTTT
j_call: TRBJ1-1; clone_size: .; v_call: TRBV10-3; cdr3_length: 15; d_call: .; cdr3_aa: CAISDRRIMNTEAFF; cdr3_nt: TGTGCCATCAGTGACCGGCGGATCATGAACACTGAAGCTTTCTTT
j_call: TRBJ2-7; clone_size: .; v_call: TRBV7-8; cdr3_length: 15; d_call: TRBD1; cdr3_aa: CASTRGQGYLWEQYF; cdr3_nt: TGTGCCAGCACCCGGGGACAGGGATACCTCTGGGAGCAGTACTTC